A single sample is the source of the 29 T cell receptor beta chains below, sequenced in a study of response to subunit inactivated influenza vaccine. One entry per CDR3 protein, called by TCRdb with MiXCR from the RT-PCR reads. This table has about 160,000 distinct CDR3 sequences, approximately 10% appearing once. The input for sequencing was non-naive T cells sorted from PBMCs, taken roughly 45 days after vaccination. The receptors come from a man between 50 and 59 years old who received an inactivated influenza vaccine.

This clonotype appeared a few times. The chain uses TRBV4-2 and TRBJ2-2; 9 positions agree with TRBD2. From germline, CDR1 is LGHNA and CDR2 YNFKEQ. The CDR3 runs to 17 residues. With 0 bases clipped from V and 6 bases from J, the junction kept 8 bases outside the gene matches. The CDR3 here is CASSQEPGLALSGELFF. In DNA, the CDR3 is TGTGCCAGCAGCCAAGAACCGGGACTAGCTTTGTCCGGGGAGCTGTTTTTT.

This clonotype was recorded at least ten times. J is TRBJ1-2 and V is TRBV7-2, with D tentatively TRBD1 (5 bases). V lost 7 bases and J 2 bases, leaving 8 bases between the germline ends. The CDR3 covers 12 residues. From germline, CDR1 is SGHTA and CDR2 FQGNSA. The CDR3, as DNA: TGTGCCAGCACCGGACAAAACTATGGCTACACCTTC. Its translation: CASTGQNYGYTF.

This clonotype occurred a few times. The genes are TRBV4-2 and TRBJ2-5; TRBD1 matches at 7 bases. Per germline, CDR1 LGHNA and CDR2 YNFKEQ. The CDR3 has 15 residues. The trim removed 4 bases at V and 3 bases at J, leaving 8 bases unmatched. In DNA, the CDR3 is TGTGCCAGCAGCCCCCGGGACAGAGGTGAAGAGACCCAGTACTTC. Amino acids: CASSPRDRGEETQYF.

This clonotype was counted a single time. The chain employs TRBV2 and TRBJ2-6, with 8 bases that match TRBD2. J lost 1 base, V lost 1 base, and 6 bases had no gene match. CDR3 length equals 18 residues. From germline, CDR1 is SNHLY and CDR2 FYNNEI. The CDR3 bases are TGTGCCAGCAGTGAAGGAGGACTAGCTGGATCTGGGGCCAACGTCCTGACTTTC. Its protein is CASSEGGLAGSGANVLTF.

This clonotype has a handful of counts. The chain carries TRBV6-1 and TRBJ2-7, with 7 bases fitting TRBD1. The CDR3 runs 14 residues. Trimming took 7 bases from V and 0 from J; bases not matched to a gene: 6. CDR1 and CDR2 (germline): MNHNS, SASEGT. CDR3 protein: CASKGQAGSYEQYF. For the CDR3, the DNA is TGTGCCAGCAAAGGACAGGCGGGCTCCTACGAGCAGTACTTC.

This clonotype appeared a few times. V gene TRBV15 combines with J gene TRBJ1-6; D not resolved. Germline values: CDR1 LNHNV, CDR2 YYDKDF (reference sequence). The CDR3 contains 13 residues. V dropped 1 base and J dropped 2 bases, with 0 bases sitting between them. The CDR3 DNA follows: TGTGCCACCAGCAGAGCCTATAATTCACCCCTCCACTTT. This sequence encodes CATSRAYNSPLHF.

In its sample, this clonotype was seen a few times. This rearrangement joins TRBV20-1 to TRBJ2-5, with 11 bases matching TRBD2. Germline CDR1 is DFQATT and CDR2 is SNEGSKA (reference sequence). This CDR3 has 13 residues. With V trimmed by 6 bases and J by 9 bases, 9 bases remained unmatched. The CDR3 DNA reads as TGCAGTGCGGAAGATAGCGGGAGGGAGGCCCAGTACTTC. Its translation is CSAEDSGREAQYF.

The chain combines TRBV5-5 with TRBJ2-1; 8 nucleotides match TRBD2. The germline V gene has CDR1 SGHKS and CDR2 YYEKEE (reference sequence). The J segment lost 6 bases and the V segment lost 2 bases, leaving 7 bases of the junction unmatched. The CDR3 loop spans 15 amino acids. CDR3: CASSFGLAFSNEQFF. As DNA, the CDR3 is TGTGCCAGCAGCTTCGGACTAGCTTTTTCCAATGAGCAGTTCTTC.

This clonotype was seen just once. This CDR3 reads CASSLAVQPNEKLFF. The CDR3 bases are TGTGCCAGCAGCTTAGCGGTACAGCCTAATGAAAAACTGTTTTTT. The V and J genes are TRBV7-8 and TRBJ1-4; D uncertain. This CDR3 region has 15 residues. Germline-derived CDR1 and CDR2 are SGHVS and FQNEAQ. V was cut by 0 bases and J by 3 bases, with 8 bases left in between.

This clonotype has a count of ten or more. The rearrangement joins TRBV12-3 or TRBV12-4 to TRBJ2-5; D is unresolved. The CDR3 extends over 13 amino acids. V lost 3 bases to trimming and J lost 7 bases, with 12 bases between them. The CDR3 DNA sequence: TGTGCCAGCAGTTTGGGCGTACCGGGGACCCAGTACTTC. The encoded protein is CASSLGVPGTQYF.

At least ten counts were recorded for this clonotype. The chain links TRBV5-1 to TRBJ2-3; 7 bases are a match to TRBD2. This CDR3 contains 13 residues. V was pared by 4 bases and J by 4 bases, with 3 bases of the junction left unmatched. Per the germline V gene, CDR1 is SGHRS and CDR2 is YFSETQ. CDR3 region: CASSSRGADTQYF. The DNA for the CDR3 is TGCGCCAGCAGCAGCCGGGGGGCAGATACGCAGTATTTT.

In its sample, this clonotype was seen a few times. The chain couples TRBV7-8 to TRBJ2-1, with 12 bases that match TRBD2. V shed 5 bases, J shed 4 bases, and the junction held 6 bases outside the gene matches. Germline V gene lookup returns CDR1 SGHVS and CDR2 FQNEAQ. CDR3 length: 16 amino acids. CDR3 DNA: TGTGCCAGCAGCACCAGCACTAGCGGGGGGTACAATGAGCAGTTCTTC. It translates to CASSTSTSGGYNEQFF.

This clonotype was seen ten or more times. CDR3 loop: CASSLSIGLGSGNQPQHF. DNA of the CDR3: TGTGCCAGCAGTTTATCTATCGGGTTAGGGTCGGGCAATCAGCCCCAGCATTTT. The V and J genes are TRBV28 and TRBJ1-5; no reliable D call. The CDR3 length is 18 residues. V was pared by 1 base and J by 2 bases, with 18 bases between. Germline loops: CDR1 MDHEN, CDR2 SYDVKM.

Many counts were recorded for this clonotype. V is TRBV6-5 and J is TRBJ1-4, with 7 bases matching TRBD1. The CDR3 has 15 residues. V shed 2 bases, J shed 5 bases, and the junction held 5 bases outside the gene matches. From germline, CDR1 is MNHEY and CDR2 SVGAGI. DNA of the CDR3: TGTGCCAGCAGTTACCGGGGACAGCCCAATGAAAAACTGTTTTTT. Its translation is CASSYRGQPNEKLFF.

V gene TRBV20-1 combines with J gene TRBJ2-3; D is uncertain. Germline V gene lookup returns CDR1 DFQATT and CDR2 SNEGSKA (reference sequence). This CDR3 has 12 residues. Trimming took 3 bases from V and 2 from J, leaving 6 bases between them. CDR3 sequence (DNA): TGCAGTGCTAGCCCCCACACAGATACGCAGTATTTT. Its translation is CSASPHTDTQYF.

Here the CDR3 reads CASSVRDSRPTDTQYF. CDR3 nucleotides: TGTGCCAGCAGCGTACGGGACTCCCGACCAACAGATACGCAGTATTTT. The chain links TRBV9 to TRBJ2-3, with a tentative D call TRBD2 (6 bases). The CDR3 is 16 amino acids. Per the germline V gene, CDR1 is SGDLS and CDR2 is YYNGEE. Trimming shortened V by 1 base and J by 3 bases, and 15 bases separated the two germline ends.

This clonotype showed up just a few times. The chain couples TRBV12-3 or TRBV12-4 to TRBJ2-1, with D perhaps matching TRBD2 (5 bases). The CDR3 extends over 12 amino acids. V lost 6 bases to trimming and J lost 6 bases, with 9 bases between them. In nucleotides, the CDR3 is TGTGCCAGCAGATGGGAGTTCAATGAGCAGTTCTTC. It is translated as CASRWEFNEQFF.

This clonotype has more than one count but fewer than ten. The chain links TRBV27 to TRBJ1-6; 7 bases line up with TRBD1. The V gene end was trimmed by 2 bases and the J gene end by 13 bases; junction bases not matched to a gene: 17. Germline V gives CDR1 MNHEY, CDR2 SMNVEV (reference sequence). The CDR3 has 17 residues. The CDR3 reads CASSLPNLRDRDLPLHF. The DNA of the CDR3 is TGTGCCAGCAGTTTACCGAACCTCCGGGACAGAGACCTTCCCCTCCACTTT.

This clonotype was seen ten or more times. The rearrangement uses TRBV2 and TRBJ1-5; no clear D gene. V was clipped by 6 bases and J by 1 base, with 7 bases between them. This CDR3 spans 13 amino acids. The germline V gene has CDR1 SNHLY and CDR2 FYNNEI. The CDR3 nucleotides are TGTGCCAGCAGGGAGATAAGCAATCAGCCCCAGCATTTT. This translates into CASREISNQPQHF.

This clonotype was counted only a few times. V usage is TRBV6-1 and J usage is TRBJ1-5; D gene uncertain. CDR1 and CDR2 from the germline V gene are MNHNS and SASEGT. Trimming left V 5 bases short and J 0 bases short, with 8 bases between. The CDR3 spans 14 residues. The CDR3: CASSLKISNQPQHF. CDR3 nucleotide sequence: TGTGCCAGCAGTCTCAAGATTAGCAATCAGCCCCAGCATTTT.

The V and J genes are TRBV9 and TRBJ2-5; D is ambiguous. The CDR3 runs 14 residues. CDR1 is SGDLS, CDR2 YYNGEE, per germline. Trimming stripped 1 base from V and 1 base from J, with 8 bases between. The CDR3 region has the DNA TGTGCCAGCAGCGTATTTCCCCTCCAAGAGACCCAGTACTTC. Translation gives CASSVFPLQETQYF.

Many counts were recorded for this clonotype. DNA of the CDR3: TGTGCCACCAGTGATCCTCACTCCCGTTATGGCTACACCTTC. Protein product: CATSDPHSRYGYTF. The chain couples TRBV24-1 to TRBJ1-2; D remains ambiguous. The V gene lost 3 bases and the J gene lost 5 bases, with 12 bases spanning the gap. The CDR3 loop spans 14 amino acids. The germline V gene encodes CDR1 KGHDR and CDR2 SFDVKD.

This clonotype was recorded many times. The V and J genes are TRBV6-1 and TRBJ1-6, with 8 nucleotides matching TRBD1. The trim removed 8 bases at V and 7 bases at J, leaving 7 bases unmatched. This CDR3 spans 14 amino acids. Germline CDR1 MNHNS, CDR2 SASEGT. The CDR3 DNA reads TGTGCCAGCCGACGGACAGGGCGAAATTCACCCCTCCACTTT. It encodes CASRRTGRNSPLHF.

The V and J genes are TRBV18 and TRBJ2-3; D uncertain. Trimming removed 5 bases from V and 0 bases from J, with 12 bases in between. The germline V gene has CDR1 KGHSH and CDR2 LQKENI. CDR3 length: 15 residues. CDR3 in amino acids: CASSKQPPSTDTQYF. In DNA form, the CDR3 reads TGTGCCAGCTCAAAGCAGCCTCCTAGCACAGATACGCAGTATTTT.

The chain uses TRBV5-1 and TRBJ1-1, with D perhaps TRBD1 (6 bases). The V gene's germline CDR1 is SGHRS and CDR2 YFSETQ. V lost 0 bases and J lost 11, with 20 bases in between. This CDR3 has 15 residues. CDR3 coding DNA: TGCGCCAGCAGCTTGGAAGGGGGAGGGCCCTTAAAGGCTTTCTTT. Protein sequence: CASSLEGGGPLKAFF. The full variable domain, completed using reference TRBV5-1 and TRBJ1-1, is KAGVTQTPRYLIKTRGQQVTLSCSPISGHRSVSWYQQTPGQGLQFLFEYFSETQRNKGNFPGRFSGRQFSNSRSEMNVSTLELGDSALYLCASSLEGGGPLKAFFGQGTRLTVV.

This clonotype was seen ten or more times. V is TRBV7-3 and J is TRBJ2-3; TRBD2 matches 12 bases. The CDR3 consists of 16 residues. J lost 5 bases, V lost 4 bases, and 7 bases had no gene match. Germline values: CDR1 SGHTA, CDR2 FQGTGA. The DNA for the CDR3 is TGTGCCAGCAGCTCCGGACTAGCGGGGATCGTAGATACGCAGTATTTT. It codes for CASSSGLAGIVDTQYF.

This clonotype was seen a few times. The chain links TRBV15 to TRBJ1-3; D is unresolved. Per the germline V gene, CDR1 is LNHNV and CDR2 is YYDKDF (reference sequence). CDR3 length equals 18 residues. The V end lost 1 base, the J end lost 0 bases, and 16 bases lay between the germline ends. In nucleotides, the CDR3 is TGTGCCACCAGCAGAGGTGTGCAGGACTCATACTCTGGAAACACCATATATTTT. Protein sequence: CATSRGVQDSYSGNTIYF.

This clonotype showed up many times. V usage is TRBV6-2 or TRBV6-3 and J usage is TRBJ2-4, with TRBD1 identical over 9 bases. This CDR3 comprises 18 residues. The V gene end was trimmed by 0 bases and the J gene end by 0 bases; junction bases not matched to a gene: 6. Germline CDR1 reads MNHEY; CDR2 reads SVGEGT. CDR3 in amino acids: CASSYSIGQGQAKNIQYF. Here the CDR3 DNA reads TGTGCCAGCAGTTACTCGATAGGACAGGGGCAAGCCAAAAACATTCAGTACTTC.

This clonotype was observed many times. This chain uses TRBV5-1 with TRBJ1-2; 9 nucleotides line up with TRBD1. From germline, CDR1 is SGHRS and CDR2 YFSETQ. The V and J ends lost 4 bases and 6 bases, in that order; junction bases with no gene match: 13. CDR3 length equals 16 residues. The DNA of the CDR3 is TGCGCCAGCAGCGCGGGAAACACAGGGGGCGCGGATGGCTACACCTTC. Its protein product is CASSAGNTGGADGYTF.